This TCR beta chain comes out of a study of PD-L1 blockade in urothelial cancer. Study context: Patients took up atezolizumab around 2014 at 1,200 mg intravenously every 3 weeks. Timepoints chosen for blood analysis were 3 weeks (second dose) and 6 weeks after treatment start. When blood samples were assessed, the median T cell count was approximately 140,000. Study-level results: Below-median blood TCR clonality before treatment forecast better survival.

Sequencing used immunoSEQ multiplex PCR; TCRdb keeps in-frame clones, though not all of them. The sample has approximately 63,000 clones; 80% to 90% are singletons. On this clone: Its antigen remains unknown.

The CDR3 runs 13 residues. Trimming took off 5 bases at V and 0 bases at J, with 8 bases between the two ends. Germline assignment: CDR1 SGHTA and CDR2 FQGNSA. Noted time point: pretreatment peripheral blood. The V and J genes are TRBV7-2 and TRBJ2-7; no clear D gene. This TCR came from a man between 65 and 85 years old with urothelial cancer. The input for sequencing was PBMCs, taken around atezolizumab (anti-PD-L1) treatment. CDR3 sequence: CASSPGFSYEQYF. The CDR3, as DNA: TGTGCCAGCAGCCCCGGGTTCTCCTACGAGCAGTACTTC.